This is a list of T cell receptor beta chains from one sample in a study of early T cells in non-severe SARS-CoV-2 infection. Each CDR3 protein is one row after TCRdb ran MiXCR on the 5' RACE reads. The sample includes tens of thousands of distinct CDR3 sequences, around 4.3% of them seen just once. The sequenced sample consisted of whole blood. All receptors come from an adult who was a healthcare worker with PCR-confirmed SARS-CoV-2 infection or an uninfected control (not recorded which). CDR3s include the opening cysteine and the closing phenylalanine or tryptophan. Each record gives: V gene, J gene, D gene, CDR3 length, clone size, CDR3 DNA, CDR3 protein. The D gene is left open where the match is weak. Size is omitted from some rows. Given values are once, few, many or a class for expanded clones.

TRBV4-1,TRBJ2-4,TRBD2,19,few,TGCGCCAGCAGCCAAGCTGCGACTAGCGGGAGTAGGGCCAAAAACATTCAGTACTTC,CASSQAATSGSRAKNIQYF
TRBV19,TRBJ1-4,NA,17,NA,TGTGCCAGTAGTATAATCCCAGGCCTGGCAACTAATGAAAAACTGTTTTTT,CASSIIPGLATNEKLFF
TRBV12-3/TRBV12-4,TRBJ1-1,NA,12,many,TGTGCCAGCAGTGCACAGGGTGAGGTAGCTTTCTTT,CASSAQGEVAFF
TRBV15,TRBJ2-7,TRBD2,21,NA,TGTGCCACCAGCAGAGATGGGTTGACGAGACTAGCGGGCTTCAGCTCCTACGAGCAGTACTTC,CATSRDGLTRLAGFSSYEQYF
TRBV3-1,TRBJ2-3,NA,14,NA,TGTGCCAGCAGCCCTCGGTTTAGTTCGGATACGCAGTATTTT,CASSPRFSSDTQYF
TRBV6-4,TRBJ2-2,NA,13,NA,TGTGTCAGCAGTGAAGGGGACACCGGGGAGCTGTTTTTT,CVSSEGDTGELFF
TRBV7-9,TRBJ1-1,TRBD1,15,many,TGTGCCAGCAGCTTAGCCTACAAGGACAGGGGGGAAGCTTTCTTT,CASSLAYKDRGEAFF
TRBV6-5,TRBJ1-4,NA,14,NA,TGTGCCAGCGGCCGCCGCGGGGCAGGCGAAAAACTGTTTTTT,CASGRRGAGEKLFF
TRBV27,TRBJ2-7,NA,17,many,TGTGCCAGCAGTTTATCGGGGGTGGCGGGGAGGCCCTACGAGCAGTACTTC,CASSLSGVAGRPYEQYF
TRBV3-1,TRBJ1-5,TRBD1,16,many,TGTGCCAGCAGCCCCTGGGGACAGGGCGGCAATCAGCCCCAGCATTTT,CASSPWGQGGNQPQHF